The 31 T cell receptor beta chains below were found in one sample sequenced in a study of cytomegalovirus exposure and HLA in healthy donors. PCR primers comprised 60 Vbeta and 13 Jbeta primers. Repertoires were generated with immunoSEQ multiplex PCR, while TCRdb's copy carries only in-frame clones and drops some. The sample lists approximately 130,000 clones; 81% were seen once. The sequenced sample was PBMCs. Every receptor here comes from a man aged 18 to 30 in good health and CMV-seronegative.

The genes are TRBV6-5 and TRBJ2-1, with no clear D. This CDR3 comprises 16 residues. Trimming took off 3 bases at V and 2 bases at J, with 14 bases between the two ends. Germline CDR1 is MNHEY and CDR2 is SVGAGI. CDR3 region: CASSYARGTPYNEQFF. The CDR3 DNA is TGTGCCAGCAGTTATGCTCGAGGAACCCCCTACAATGAGCAGTTCTTC.

This clone was picked up one time. The rearrangement links TRBV2 to TRBJ2-7; D possibly corresponds to TRBD2 (6 bases). From germline, CDR1 is SNHLY and CDR2 FYNNEI. The CDR3 length is 13 residues. The germline V and J ends were trimmed by 3 bases and 7 bases, with 13 bases remaining between them. The CDR3 sequence: CASSEGGDWEQYF. CDR3 bases: TGTGCCAGCAGTGAGGGCGGGGATTGGGAGCAGTACTTC.

The chain has TRBV5-4 and TRBJ2-3; 12 nucleotides agree with TRBD1. Germline CDR1 and CDR2: SGHNT and YYREEE (reference sequence). V lost 3 bases to trimming and J lost 7 bases; unmatched junction nucleotides: 12. The CDR3 length is 17 residues. The CDR3 is CASSSSDGTGGAHTQYF. The CDR3 DNA sequence: TGTGCCAGCAGCTCATCCGACGGGACAGGGGGCGCACATACGCAGTATTTT.

The J gene is TRBJ1-1, the V gene TRBV6-6, with D possibly being TRBD1 (6 bases). The germline CDR1 and CDR2 sequences are MNHNY and SVGAGI (reference sequence). This CDR3 is built from 16 residues. V was clipped by 0 bases and J by 1 base, with 12 bases between them. For the CDR3, the DNA is TGTGCCAGCAGTTACTCGAGTAGGGGGAGGAACACTGAAGCTTTCTTT. Protein sequence: CASSYSSRGRNTEAFF.

J is TRBJ2-7 and V is TRBV30, with TRBD1 as a possible D gene (6 bases). CDR1 and CDR2 (germline): GTSNPN, SVGIG (reference sequence). The CDR3 runs 10 residues. V was pared by 2 bases and J by 10 bases, with 9 bases between. This CDR3 is CAWSSGTQYF. CDR3 nucleotide sequence: TGTGCCTGGAGTTCGGGGACACAGTACTTC.

This chain joins TRBV28 and TRBJ2-7; 11 bases fit TRBD1. The V segment lost 7 bases and the J segment 4 bases; nucleotides outside the gene matches: 6. The CDR3 has 14 residues. Germline-derived CDR1 and CDR2 are MDHEN and SYDVKM. CDR3 DNA sequence: TGTGCCAGCAAGGGGGGGACAGGGGGTTACGAGCAGTACTTC. It yields the protein CASKGGTGGYEQYF. Drawing the rest from reference TRBV28 and TRBJ2-7, the complete variable domain is DVKVTQSSRYLVKRTGEKVFLECVQDMDHENMFWYRQDPGLGLRLIYFSYDVKMKEKGDIPEGYSVSREKKERFSLILESASTNQTSMYLCASKGGTGGYEQYFGPGTRLTVT.

The V and J genes are TRBV5-1 and TRBJ2-4; D remains ambiguous. The germline V gene encodes CDR1 SGHRS and CDR2 YFSETQ. Trimming stripped 4 bases from V and 0 bases from J, with 5 bases between. The length of the CDR3 is 13 residues. For the CDR3, the DNA is TGCGCCAGCAGCCTTATAGCCAAAAACATTCAGTACTTC. Translating gives CASSLIAKNIQYF. The whole variable domain, remainder taken from reference TRBV5-1 and TRBJ2-4, is KAGVTQTPRYLIKTRGQQVTLSCSPISGHRSVSWYQQTPGQGLQFLFEYFSETQRNKGNFPGRFSGRQFSNSRSEMNVSTLELGDSALYLCASSLIAKNIQYFGAGTRLSVL.

The table lists this clone with a count of one. The rearrangement uses TRBV6-1 and TRBJ1-2, with a weak D call TRBD1 (6 bases). Germline V gene lookup returns CDR1 MNHNS and CDR2 SASEGT. Trimming cost V 9 bases and J 5 bases, with 22 bases left between them. This CDR3 comprises 15 residues. CDR3 DNA: TGTGCCAGTGAACAGGCTCTCCCTAGGGGGTATGGCTACACCTTC. Protein product: CASEQALPRGYGYTF.

This clone was seen only once. The V gene is TRBV7-2, the J gene TRBJ1-3, with unresolved D. Trimming stripped 1 base from V and 4 bases from J, with 11 bases between. Germline V CDR1 and CDR2: SGHTA, FQGNSA. CDR3 size: 15 residues. CDR3: CASSLVPGGGNTIYF. CDR3 coding DNA: TGTGCCAGCAGCTTAGTTCCAGGAGGAGGAAACACCATATATTTT.

The V gene is TRBV25-1, the J gene TRBJ2-3, with 7 bases fitting TRBD2. V shed 1 base and J 9 bases; nucleotides not matched to a gene: 16. The CDR3 spans 17 residues. CDR1 and CDR2 from the germline V gene are MGHDK and SYGVNS. CDR3: CASSESQGLALGGTQYF. The CDR3 DNA follows: TGTGCCAGCAGTGAATCGCAGGGTTTAGCCCTGGGGGGGACGCAGTATTTT.

This clone was seen only a few times. The rearrangement joins TRBV6-6 to TRBJ2-3, with D possibly matching TRBD2 (5 bases). The germline V gene encodes CDR1 MNHNY and CDR2 SVGAGI (reference sequence). V was cut by 6 bases and J by 4 bases, with 14 bases left in between. The CDR3 sequence is 14 residues long. DNA of the CDR3: TGTGCCAGCAGCCCGGGTGGGGAGTCAGATACGCAGTATTTT. This translates into CASSPGGESDTQYF.

The gene calls are TRBV27 and TRBJ2-3; 8 bases match TRBD2. The germline gives CDR1 MNHEY, CDR2 SMNVEV (reference sequence). The CDR3 is 16 residues long. Trimming took 6 bases from V and 2 from J; bases not matched to a gene: 10. CDR3 amino acids: CASSNELADLTDTQYF. CDR3 DNA sequence: TGTGCCAGCAGCAACGAACTAGCGGATCTCACAGATACGCAGTATTTT.

The gene calls are TRBV27 and TRBJ1-2; weak D call: TRBD1 (6 bases). The CDR3 covers 14 residues. Germline CDR1 MNHEY, CDR2 SMNVEV (reference sequence). Between the trimmed V and J ends, which lost 5 bases and 3 bases, there was a span of 13 bases. The CDR3 DNA reads as TGTGCCAGCAGTCCCCTACAGGGATACTATGGCTACACCTTC. This translates into CASSPLQGYYGYTF.

This chain connects TRBV5-1 to TRBJ1-1; a weak D match, TRBD1 (6 bases). The CDR3 runs 14 residues. The germline V gene encodes CDR1 SGHRS and CDR2 YFSETQ. Between the trimmed V and J ends, which lost 4 bases and 8 bases, there was a span of 18 bases. The DNA for the CDR3 is TGCGCCAGCAGCGCGGACAGCCTGGGTAGGGAAGCTTTCTTT. This codes for CASSADSLGREAFF. The complete variable domain, with remaining parts taken from reference TRBV5-1 and TRBJ1-1, reads KAGVTQTPRYLIKTRGQQVTLSCSPISGHRSVSWYQQTPGQGLQFLFEYFSETQRNKGNFPGRFSGRQFSNSRSEMNVSTLELGDSALYLCASSADSLGREAFFGQGTRLTVV.

The sample holds one count of this clone. The chain recombines TRBV11-3 with TRBJ2-7, with no clear D. The CDR3 has 13 residues. Germline-derived CDR1 and CDR2 are SGHNT and YENEEA. Trimming pared 8 bases from V and 1 base from J, leaving 12 bases between. CDR3 DNA sequence: TGTGCCAGCGGGCCGCAAGGTTCCTACGAGCAGTACTTC. It codes for CASGPQGSYEQYF.

V and J are TRBV7-6 and TRBJ2-5; TRBD2 matches at 11 bases. The CDR3 is 16 amino acids. Germline CDR1 SGHVS, CDR2 FNYEAQ. The V and J ends lost 5 bases and 5 bases, in that order; junction bases with no gene match: 10. CDR3 amino acids: CASSSFTSGGSETQYF. The CDR3 nucleotides read TGTGCCAGCAGCAGCTTCACTAGCGGGGGTAGCGAGACCCAGTACTTC.

The V call is TRBV29-1, the J call TRBJ1-1; D perhaps matches TRBD1 (5 bases). V was cut by 5 bases and J by 3 bases, with 16 bases left in between. The CDR3 consists of 14 residues. Germline CDR1 is SQVTM and CDR2 is ANQGSEA. The CDR3 DNA follows: TGCAGCGTTTTCCGGTGGGGAGGGGACACTGAAGCTTTCTTT. Translated: CSVFRWGGDTEAFF.

The sample holds a few counts of this clone. The chain carries TRBV2 and TRBJ1-2; the D gene is possibly TRBD1 (5 bases). Between the trimmed V and J ends, which lost 5 bases and 8 bases, there was a span of 12 bases. This CDR3 is built from 12 residues. Germline CDR1 is SNHLY and CDR2 is FYNNEI. The DNA for the CDR3 is TGTGCCAGCAGTCAGGGAGGAAGGGGCTACACCTTC. Its protein is CASSQGGRGYTF.

The rearrangement links TRBV28 to TRBJ1-5, with D possibly TRBD1 on 6 matching bases. CDR1 MDHEN and CDR2 SYDVKM come from the germline V gene. The CDR3 length is 13 residues. Trimming cost V 10 bases and J 4 bases, with 14 bases left between them. CDR3 sequence reads: CATSGTPNQPQHF. CDR3 coding DNA: TGTGCCACGTCCGGGACACCTAATCAGCCCCAGCATTTT.

This clone was detected a few times. The genes are TRBV5-1 and TRBJ2-5; 13 bases map to TRBD2. Germline CDR1 is SGHRS and CDR2 is YFSETQ. CDR3 length: 15 residues. J was trimmed by 5 bases and V by 3 bases; bases with no gene match: 4. The DNA of the CDR3 is TGCGCCAGCAGCTCTGGACTAGCGGGGGTGGAGACCCAGTACTTC. Amino acids: CASSSGLAGVETQYF. Variable domain in full (rest from reference TRBV5-1 and TRBJ2-5): KAGVTQTPRYLIKTRGQQVTLSCSPISGHRSVSWYQQTPGQGLQFLFEYFSETQRNKGNFPGRFSGRQFSNSRSEMNVSTLELGDSALYLCASSSGLAGVETQYFGPGTRLLVL.

V is TRBV27 and J is TRBJ2-1, with 11 nucleotides matching TRBD2. This CDR3 has 21 residues. With V trimmed by 1 base and J by 0 bases, 14 bases remained unmatched. Germline V gene sequence: CDR1 MNHEY, CDR2 SMNVEV (reference sequence). The CDR3 here is CASSLYTPGLAAVHSYNEQFF. The CDR3 bases are TGTGCCAGCAGTTTATATACTCCGGGACTAGCGGCCGTCCACTCCTACAATGAGCAGTTCTTC.

This chain connects TRBV28 to TRBJ1-4; 11 nucleotides agree with TRBD1. This CDR3 comprises 18 residues. V lost 6 bases, J lost 5 bases, and 14 bases stayed unmatched. Germline-derived CDR1 and CDR2 are MDHEN and SYDVKM. In DNA form, the CDR3 reads TGTGCCAGCAGCCCGGACAGGGGGCTAGAAGGATCGAATGAAAAACTGTTTTTT. Amino acids: CASSPDRGLEGSNEKLFF.

V gene TRBV4-1 combines with J gene TRBJ2-7; D unresolved. The V gene lost 0 bases and the J gene lost 5 bases, with 11 bases spanning the gap. This CDR3 region has 14 residues. Germline V gives CDR1 MGHRA, CDR2 YSYEKL. The CDR3 DNA reads as TGCGCCAGCAGCCAAGATAAGTACATCGACGAGCAGTACTTC. Translating it yields CASSQDKYIDEQYF.

This chain links TRBV14 with TRBJ1-5; D might be TRBD1 (5 bases). The CDR3 extends over 13 amino acids. The germline gives CDR1 SGHDN, CDR2 FVKESK. V was cut by 1 base and J by 6 bases, with 7 bases left in between. CDR3 in amino acids: CASSQAGFQPQHF. The CDR3 bases are TGTGCCAGCAGCCAAGCAGGGTTTCAGCCCCAGCATTTT.

The chain employs TRBV5-6 and TRBJ1-2; TRBD1 is a possible D gene (5 bases). CDR3 length equals 14 residues. Germline V gene data show CDR1 as SGHDT and CDR2 as YYEEEE. Trimming took off 6 bases at V and 8 bases at J, with 20 bases between the two ends. The CDR3 region is CASITAGRVWGYTF. The CDR3 nucleotides read TGTGCCAGCATCACTGCGGGGCGAGTGTGGGGCTACACCTTC.

The chain joins TRBV5-1 to TRBJ2-3, with TRBD2 as a possible D gene (5 bases). The length of the CDR3 is 17 residues. The V and J ends lost 0 bases and 2 bases respectively, with 16 bases between them. Germline CDR1 and CDR2: SGHRS and YFSETQ. CDR3 loop: CASSLGIQRSYTDTQYF. CDR3 DNA: TGCGCCAGCAGCTTGGGGATCCAGCGGAGTTACACAGATACGCAGTATTTT.

The chain has TRBV7-2 and TRBJ2-5; TRBD2 aligns across 10 bases. The CDR3 totals 15 residues. Germline loops: CDR1 SGHTA, CDR2 FQGNSA. V was clipped by 3 bases and J by 4 bases; unmatched bases: 5. This CDR3 is CASSLSGGVRETQYF. The CDR3 DNA sequence: TGTGCCAGCAGCTTGAGCGGGGGGGTTAGAGAGACCCAGTACTTC. Full variable domain (rest looked up from reference TRBV7-2 and TRBJ2-5): GAGVSQSPSNKVTEKGKDVELRCDPISGHTALYWYRQSLGQGLEFLIYFQGNSAPDKSGLPSDRFSAERTGGSVSTLTIQRTQQEDSAVYLCASSLSGGVRETQYFGPGTRLLVL.

The genes are TRBV27 and TRBJ2-7; D may be TRBD1 (6 bases). The CDR3 covers 15 residues. The ends were cut back, 3 bases at V and 7 bases at J, with 19 bases in the middle. CDR1 and CDR2 from the germline V gene are MNHEY and SMNVEV (reference sequence). The CDR3 nucleotides are TGTGCCAGCAGTTTGGTATGGCAGGGGAGTTTAGAGCAGTACTTC. It translates to CASSLVWQGSLEQYF.

This chain links TRBV28 with TRBJ1-5; the D gene is possibly TRBD1 (5 bases). The CDR3 sequence is 19 residues long. V gave up 6 bases and J gave up 1 base, with 25 bases separating them. Looked up from germline, CDR1 is MDHEN and CDR2 is SYDVKM. The CDR3 loop reads CASSRQTWTFLLSNQPQHF. In DNA form, the CDR3 reads TGTGCCAGCAGCCGCCAAACCTGGACATTCCTTTTAAGCAATCAGCCCCAGCATTTT.

The chain is built from TRBV27 and TRBJ1-2; 8 nucleotides align to TRBD1. The junction had 7 bases not matched to a gene; V was cut back by 2 bases and J by 5 bases. Germline assignment: CDR1 MNHEY and CDR2 SMNVEV (reference sequence). This CDR3 region has 15 residues. The CDR3 sequence: CASSLGQGVFYGYTF. The CDR3 DNA reads TGTGCCAGCAGTTTAGGACAGGGAGTTTTTTATGGCTACACCTTC.

The rearrangement joins TRBV10-3 to TRBJ1-2; D might be TRBD1 (5 bases). CDR3 length equals 16 residues. Germline CDR1 and CDR2: ENHRY and SYGVKD. Trimming shortened V by 7 bases and J by 5 bases, and 23 bases separated the two germline ends. In DNA form, the CDR3 reads TGTGCCATCACCCTAACCCCTAGGGGTGAGGCTTATGGCTACACCTTC. Its translation: CAITLTPRGEAYGYTF.